The 19 T cell receptor beta chains presented below share a single source sample, sequenced in a study of vaccination effects on CD4 cells after COVID-19. Isolation of CD4+ T cells took place after 10 days of culture. According to PCR results, the person was infected with SARS-CoV-2 between March and December 2020. Every participant took two doses of the BNT162b2 or mRNA-1273 vaccine. Their specific antigens are unknown. Data came from immunoSEQ multiplex PCR; TCRdb stores just in-frame clones and leaves some out. Among roughly 35,000 clones listed, roughly 75% were seen once. Source: CD4+ T cells from PBMCs cultured without peptide, taken after COVID-19 vaccination. The receptors originated from a human donor who had a prior SARS-CoV-2 infection.

The rearrangement joins TRBV4-2 to TRBJ2-5; 12 bases are shared with TRBD2. The CDR3 contains 16 residues. The germline CDR1 and CDR2 sequences are LGHNA and YNFKEQ. Germline trimming cut 6 bases from V and 2 bases from J; bases unmatched to any gene: 7. CDR3 sequence reads: CASSDGLAGQQETQYF. DNA for the CDR3: TGTGCCAGCAGTGACGGACTAGCGGGGCAACAAGAGACCCAGTACTTC.

This clone has just a few counts. V is TRBV6-5 and J is TRBJ2-7, with a tentative D call TRBD1 (6 bases). Germline-derived CDR1 and CDR2 are MNHEY and SVGAGI. V gave up 2 bases and J gave up 0 bases, with 8 bases separating them. The CDR3 has 14 amino acids. Written as DNA, the CDR3 is TGTGCCAGCAGTTACAAGGGACACTCCTACGAGCAGTACTTC. Translated: CASSYKGHSYEQYF.

This clone has just one count. This chain's CDR3 is CASKGGRGGEQFF. The CDR3 DNA reads TGTGCCAGCAAGGGCGGGAGGGGCGGTGAGCAGTTCTTC. The chain employs TRBV12-3 or TRBV12-4 and TRBJ2-1, with 9 nucleotides matching TRBD2. CDR3 length: 13 residues. The V segment lost 7 bases and the J segment 9 bases; nucleotides outside the gene matches: 7.

The gene calls are TRBV18 and TRBJ2-7, with a tentative D call TRBD1 (5 bases). The germline V gene encodes CDR1 KGHSH and CDR2 LQKENI. This CDR3 has 16 amino acids. V lost 3 bases to trimming and J lost 0 bases, with 15 bases between them. CDR3 in amino acids: CASSPNQGKSSYEQYF. The DNA of the CDR3 is TGTGCCAGCTCACCCAACCAGGGAAAAAGCTCCTACGAGCAGTACTTC.

The DNA of the CDR3 is TGCAGTGCCGGAGGGGGTGGCTACACCTTC. This sequence encodes CSAGGGGYTF. This chain joins TRBV20-1 and TRBJ1-2; possibly TRBD1 for D (6 bases). The V end was cut by 6 bases, the J end by 7 bases, with 9 bases between. Germline CDR1 and CDR2: DFQATT and SNEGSKA (reference sequence). The CDR3 runs 10 residues.

This rearrangement joins TRBV2 to TRBJ1-2; 8 bases match TRBD1. The V and J ends lost 5 bases and 8 bases, in that order; junction bases with no gene match: 4. The CDR3 totals 12 residues. Germline V gene data show CDR1 as SNHLY and CDR2 as FYNNEI. In nucleotides, the CDR3 is TGTGCCAGCAGTCAACAGGGGGAAGGCTACACCTTC. Protein product: CASSQQGEGYTF.

J is TRBJ2-1 and V is TRBV5-6, with 8 nucleotides matching TRBD2. CDR3 length: 16 amino acids. Per the germline V gene, CDR1 is SGHDT and CDR2 is YYEEEE. With 4 bases clipped from V and 3 bases from J, the junction kept 9 bases outside the gene matches. CDR3 region: CASSARGGAVYNEQFF. Here the CDR3 DNA reads TGTGCCAGCAGCGCACGGGGGGGGGCTGTCTACAATGAGCAGTTCTTC.

This clone was seen only a few times. The gene calls are TRBV19 and TRBJ1-5; D is uncertain. Trimming removed 7 bases at V and 6 bases at J, with 10 bases between. Germline loops: CDR1 LNHDA, CDR2 SQIVND (reference sequence). This CDR3 is 12 amino acids long. The chain's CDR3 is CASTTQFQPQHF. The CDR3 region has the DNA TGTGCCAGTACTACCCAGTTTCAGCCCCAGCATTTT. Together with reference TRBV19 and TRBJ1-5, the CDR3 gives the full variable domain: DGGITQSPKYLFRKEGQNVTLSCEQNLNHDAMYWYRQDPGQGLRLIYYSQIVNDFQKGDIAEGYSVSREKKESFPLTVTSAQKNPTAFYLCASTTQFQPQHFGDGTRLSIL.

This clone has more than one count but fewer than ten. The chain links TRBV27 to TRBJ2-1, with TRBD2 matching over 9 bases. Trimming removed 3 bases from V and 8 bases from J; junction bases left unmatched: 5. The CDR3 has 14 residues. Germline V gives CDR1 MNHEY, CDR2 SMNVEV (reference sequence). CDR3 protein: CASSFSGRGDEQFF. The CDR3 region has the DNA TGTGCCAGCAGTTTTAGCGGGAGAGGGGATGAGCAGTTCTTC.

The J gene is TRBJ1-1, the V gene TRBV11-3; D not certain. Germline CDR1 and CDR2: SGHNT and YENEEA. V was clipped by 0 bases and J by 11 bases, with 13 bases between them. The CDR3 is 13 residues long. CDR3 region: CASSLDPGNGAFF. For the CDR3, the DNA is TGTGCCAGCAGCTTAGATCCCGGGAACGGGGCTTTCTTT.

Worth noting for this clone: The junction shows a germline mismatch at one end, possibly a read error. The chain joins TRBV7-7 to TRBJ2-3; D may be TRBD1 or TRBD2 (6 bases each). The CDR3 spans 14 residues. Germline V gene lookup returns CDR1 SSHAT and CDR2 FNYEAQ (reference sequence). In DNA form, the CDR3 reads TGTGCTAGCAGCTTAGGGGGGAACACAGATACGCAGTATTTT. This translates into CASSLGGNTDTQYF.

This chain uses TRBV27 with TRBJ2-2; 7 bases match TRBD2. This CDR3 region has 16 residues. Per germline, CDR1 MNHEY and CDR2 SMNVEV (reference sequence). V dropped 2 bases and J dropped 5; count of bases not matched to a gene: 8. As DNA, the CDR3 is TGTGCCAGCAGTTTACGTAGCAGGGAGGGTACCGGGGAGCTGTTTTTT. Its protein product is CASSLRSREGTGELFF.

The chain links TRBV27 to TRBJ1-6; D is unclear. Looked up from germline, CDR1 is MNHEY and CDR2 is SMNVEV (reference sequence). The CDR3 covers 16 residues. Trimming removed 3 bases at V and 9 bases at J, with 18 bases between. CDR3 residues: CASSFLAATSGSPLHF. CDR3 bases: TGTGCCAGCAGTTTCCTAGCAGCGACGAGCGGTTCACCCCTCCACTTT.

The chain uses TRBV5-1 and TRBJ2-7; D is undetermined. The CDR3 totals 15 residues. V lost 0 bases and J 2 bases, leaving 12 bases between the germline ends. From germline, CDR1 is SGHRS and CDR2 YFSETQ. The CDR3 spells CASSLGDGWTYEQYF. CDR3 DNA sequence: TGCGCCAGCAGCTTGGGGGATGGGTGGACCTACGAGCAGTACTTC.

This clone was recorded only once. The chain carries TRBV9 and TRBJ2-3; 10 bases map to TRBD1. This CDR3 spans 14 amino acids. Germline V gene sequence: CDR1 SGDLS, CDR2 YYNGEE. The junction had 2 bases not matched to a gene; V was cut back by 0 bases and J by 7 bases. CDR3 region: CASSVGQGANTQYF. As DNA, the CDR3 is TGTGCCAGCAGCGTAGGACAGGGGGCGAATACGCAGTATTTT.

V gene TRBV11-2 combines with J gene TRBJ2-1; D is unresolved. Germline CDR1 and CDR2: SGHAT and FQNNGV. The length of the CDR3 is 16 residues. V was clipped by 2 bases and J by 3 bases, with 14 bases between them. As DNA, the CDR3 is TGTGCCAGCAGCTTATTTACTGGACGGAGCTACAATGAGCAGTTCTTC. Protein sequence: CASSLFTGRSYNEQFF.

The chain has TRBV5-1 and TRBJ2-2; D unresolved. The V gene lost 6 bases and the J gene lost 1 base, with 4 bases spanning the gap. The CDR3 is 12 amino acids. CDR1 and CDR2 from the germline V gene are SGHRS and YFSETQ. The chain's CDR3 is CASNLNTGELFF. The CDR3 bases are TGCGCCAGCAATCTGAACACCGGGGAGCTGTTTTTT.

The chain carries TRBV7-3 and TRBJ2-3, with a possible D match to TRBD2 (6 bases). Germline V lookup: CDR1 SGHTA, CDR2 FQGTGA. The germline V and J ends were trimmed by 5 bases and 2 bases, with 20 bases remaining between them. This CDR3 contains 17 residues. CDR3 residues: CASSRRGGVAYTDTQYF. The CDR3 region has the DNA TGTGCCAGCAGCCGCCGAGGCGGGGTAGCCTACACAGATACGCAGTATTTT.

This sequence joins TRBV7-8 and TRBJ1-1; the D is unclear. The CDR3 spans 18 residues. Germline CDR1 is SGHVS and CDR2 is FQNEAQ. Trimming removed 2 bases at V and 0 bases at J, with 19 bases between. CDR3 in amino acids: CASSLIHDGSYLNTEAFF. CDR3 DNA: TGTGCCAGCAGCTTAATCCATGACGGATCCTATCTGAACACTGAAGCTTTCTTT.